These 9 T cell receptor beta chains share one sample of origin, sequenced in a study of blood T cell repertoires in COVID-19. The data were produced by immunoSEQ multiplex PCR, yet TCRdb's version contains in-frame clones alone and is incomplete. The sample carries more than 110,000 clones, 85% recorded once. Sequenced sample: peripheral blood. All receptors derive from a man aged 50 or older with acute or convalescent COVID-19.

The rearrangement links TRBV19 to TRBJ1-6; D is ambiguous. Germline V CDR1 and CDR2: LNHDA, SQIVND (reference sequence). V was pared by 3 bases and J by 10 bases, with 13 bases between. The CDR3 extends over 14 amino acids. CDR3 protein: CASSIVSPGSPLHF. The CDR3 DNA reads as TGTGCCAGTAGTATCGTTTCCCCGGGATCACCCCTCCACTTT.

This chain joins TRBV6-4 and TRBJ2-1; 12 bases match TRBD2. In germline, CDR1 is MRHNA, CDR2 SNTAGT. CDR3 length equals 15 residues. With V trimmed by 8 bases and J by 7 bases, 9 bases remained unmatched. The CDR3 region has the DNA TGTGCCAGCTCCCCGGGACTAGCGGGTATAAATGAGCAGTTCTTC. Translating gives CASSPGLAGINEQFF.

This clone was observed once. The chain recombines TRBV7-9 with TRBJ2-3; no reliable D call. The CDR3 sequence is 13 residues long. Germline V gene sequence: CDR1 SEHNR, CDR2 FQNEAQ (reference sequence). The V end was cut by 5 bases, the J end by 1 base, with 7 bases between. This CDR3 reads CASSKTGTDTQYF. DNA for the CDR3: TGTGCCAGCAGCAAAACGGGCACAGATACGCAGTATTTT.

The V call is TRBV23-1, the J call TRBJ1-3; 9 nucleotides align to TRBD1. TRBV23-1 is identified as an open reading frame with a role that is uncertain. The CDR3 totals 18 residues. The junction had 10 bases not matched to a gene; V was cut back by 4 bases and J by 0 bases. CDR3 sequence (DNA): TGCGCCAGCAGTCTTAGGGACAGGGAATCCTTCTCTGGAAACACCATATATTTT. This translates into CASSLRDRESFSGNTIYF.

The chain couples TRBV6-5 to TRBJ2-1, with D maybe TRBD2 (7 bases). The CDR3 runs 14 residues. Trimming stripped 0 bases from V and 15 bases from J, with 18 bases between. The germline CDR1 and CDR2 sequences are MNHEY and SVGAGI. The DNA for the CDR3 is TGTGCCAGCAGTTACTCGCCACAGGGAGGGCTGCTGTTCTTC. It encodes CASSYSPQGGLLFF.

The V and J genes are TRBV9 and TRBJ2-7; tentative D call: TRBD1 (6 bases). The germline V gene encodes CDR1 SGDLS and CDR2 YYNGEE. This CDR3 has 13 residues. V lost 2 bases and J lost 2, with 8 bases in between. The CDR3 region is CASSVGQTYEQYF. In nucleotides, the CDR3 is TGTGCCAGCAGCGTCGGACAGACCTACGAGCAGTACTTC.

The chain links TRBV6-6 to TRBJ2-3; perhaps TRBD2 as D (6 bases). Looked up from germline, CDR1 is MNHNY and CDR2 is SVGAGI (reference sequence). The CDR3 is made up of 14 amino acids. Between the trimmed V and J ends, which lost 6 bases and 0 bases, there was a span of 10 bases. CDR3 bases: TGTGCCAGCAGGGGGAGCGGGAGCACAGATACGCAGTATTTT. Encoded protein: CASRGSGSTDTQYF.

The chain links TRBV6-6 to TRBJ1-3; TRBD1 aligns across 8 bases. The germline V gene encodes CDR1 MNHNY and CDR2 SVGAGI (reference sequence). Trimming took 6 bases from V and 0 from J; bases not matched to a gene: 10. CDR3 length: 17 residues. The CDR3 protein is CASRRTADRASGNTIYF. For the CDR3, the DNA is TGTGCCAGCAGGCGAACAGCGGACAGGGCCTCTGGAAACACCATATATTTT.

The chain is built from TRBV7-8 and TRBJ2-7, with D tentatively TRBD1 (5 bases). V lost 1 base and J 2 bases, leaving 9 bases between the germline ends. The germline gives CDR1 SGHVS, CDR2 FQNEAQ. The CDR3 runs to 14 residues. CDR3 sequence (DNA): TGTGCCAGCAGCTTAGTGGACACCGCCTACGAGCAGTACTTC. Translated, it gives CASSLVDTAYEQYF.